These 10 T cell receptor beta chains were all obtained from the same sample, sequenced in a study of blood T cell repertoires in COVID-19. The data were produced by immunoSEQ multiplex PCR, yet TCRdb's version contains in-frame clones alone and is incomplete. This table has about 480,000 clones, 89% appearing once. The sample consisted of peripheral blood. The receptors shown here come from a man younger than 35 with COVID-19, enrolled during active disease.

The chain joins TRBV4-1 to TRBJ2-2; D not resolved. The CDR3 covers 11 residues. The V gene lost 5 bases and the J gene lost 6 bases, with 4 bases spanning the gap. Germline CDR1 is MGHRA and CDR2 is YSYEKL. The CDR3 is CASSISGELFF. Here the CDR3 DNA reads TGCGCCAGCAGCATCTCCGGGGAGCTGTTTTTT.

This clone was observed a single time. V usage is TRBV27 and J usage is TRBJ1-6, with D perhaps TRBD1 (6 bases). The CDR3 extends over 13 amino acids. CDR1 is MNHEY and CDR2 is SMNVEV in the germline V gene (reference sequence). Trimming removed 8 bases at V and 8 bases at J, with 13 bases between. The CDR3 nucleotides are TGTGCCAGCGGTACAGGGTTGCATTCACCCCTCCACTTT. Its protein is CASGTGLHSPLHF.

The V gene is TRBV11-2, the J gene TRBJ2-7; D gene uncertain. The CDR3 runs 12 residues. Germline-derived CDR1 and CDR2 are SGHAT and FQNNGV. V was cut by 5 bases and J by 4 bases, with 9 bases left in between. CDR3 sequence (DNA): TGTGCCAGCAGCGCCAATAGTTACGAGCAGTACTTC. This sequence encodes CASSANSYEQYF. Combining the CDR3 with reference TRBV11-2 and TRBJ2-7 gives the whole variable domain EAGVAQSPRYKIIEKRQSVAFWCNPISGHATLYWYQQILGQGPKLLIQFQNNGVVDDSQLPKDRFSAERLKGVDSTLKIQPAKLEDSAVYLCASSANSYEQYFGPGTRLTVT.

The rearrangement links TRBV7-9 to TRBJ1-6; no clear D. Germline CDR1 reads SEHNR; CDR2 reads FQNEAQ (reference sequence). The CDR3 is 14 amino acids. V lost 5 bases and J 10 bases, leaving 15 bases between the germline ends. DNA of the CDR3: TGTGCCAGCAGCGGAAACTTGGGAGAGTCACCCCTCCACTTT. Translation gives CASSGNLGESPLHF.

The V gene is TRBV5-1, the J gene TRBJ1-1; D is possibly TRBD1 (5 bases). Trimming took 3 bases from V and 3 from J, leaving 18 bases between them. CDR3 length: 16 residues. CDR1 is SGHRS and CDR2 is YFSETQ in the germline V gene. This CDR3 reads CASSSLMLQGDTEAFF. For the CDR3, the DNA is TGCGCCAGCAGCTCCTTAATGCTTCAAGGGGACACTGAAGCTTTCTTT.

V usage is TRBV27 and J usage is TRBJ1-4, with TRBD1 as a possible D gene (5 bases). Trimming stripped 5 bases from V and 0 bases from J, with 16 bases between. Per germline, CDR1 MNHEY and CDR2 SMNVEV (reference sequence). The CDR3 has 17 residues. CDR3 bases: TGTGCCAGCAGTCCCCGGGGGGGGTGGGCAACTAATGAAAAACTGTTTTTT. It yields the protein CASSPRGGWATNEKLFF.

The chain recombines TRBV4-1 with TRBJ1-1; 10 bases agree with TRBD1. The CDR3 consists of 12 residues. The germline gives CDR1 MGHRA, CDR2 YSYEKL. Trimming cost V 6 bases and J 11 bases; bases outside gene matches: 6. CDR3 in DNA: TGCGCCAGCAGGGGCGGGACAGGGGTCGCTTTCTTT. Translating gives CASRGGTGVAFF.

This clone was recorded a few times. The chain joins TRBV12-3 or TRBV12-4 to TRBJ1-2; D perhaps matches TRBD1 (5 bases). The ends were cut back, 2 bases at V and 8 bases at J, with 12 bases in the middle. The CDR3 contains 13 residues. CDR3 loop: CASSLLSGDGYTF. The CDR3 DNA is TGTGCCAGCAGTTTATTGTCGGGGGACGGCTACACCTTC.

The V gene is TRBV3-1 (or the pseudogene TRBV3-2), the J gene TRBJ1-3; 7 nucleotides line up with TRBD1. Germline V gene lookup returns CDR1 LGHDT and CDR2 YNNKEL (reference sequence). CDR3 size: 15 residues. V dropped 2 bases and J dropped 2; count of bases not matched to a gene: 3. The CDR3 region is CASSQFRGAGNTIYF. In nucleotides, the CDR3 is TGTGCCAGCAGCCAATTCAGGGGGGCTGGAAACACCATATATTTT.

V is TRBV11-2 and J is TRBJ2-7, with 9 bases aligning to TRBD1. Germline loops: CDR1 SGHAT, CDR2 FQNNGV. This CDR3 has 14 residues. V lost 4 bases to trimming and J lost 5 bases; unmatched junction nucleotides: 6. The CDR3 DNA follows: TGTGCCAGCAGCTCTCCGGGACAGGGCCACGAGCAGTACTTC. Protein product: CASSSPGQGHEQYF.